The rows below give T cell receptor beta chains drawn from one sample of a study of blood T cells in healthy people across ages. TCRdb re-called the 5' RACE reads with MiXCR, one entry per CDR3 protein. The data show over a million distinct CDR3 sequences, with less than 45% seen just once and about 4.1% held by the top ten. The specimen sequenced was blood. The receptor set was obtained from a young woman in good health. Both conserved end residues are part of each CDR3. A D gene is named only where the DNA matches it firmly. Clone size is shown for a subset of rows, as once, few, many or a class of expanded clone.

j_call v_call clone_size d_call cdr3_nt cdr3_aa
TRBJ2-3 TRBV20-1 - TRBD2 TGCAGTGCTAGACTCTCGACAAGCGGGACGAGCACAGATACGCAGTATTTT CSARLSTSGTSTDTQYF
TRBJ2-1 TRBV5-1 - - TGCGCCAGCAGCTTGGGGGATGATCGGGACAATGAGCAGTTCTTC CASSLGDDRDNEQFF
TRBJ2-7 TRBV4-2 once TRBD2 TGTGCCAGCAGCCAAGAGCGAGCGGGAGAGCCCGAGCGGTACTTC CASSQERAGEPERYF
TRBJ1-2 TRBV24-1 few - TGTGCCACCAGTGCGGGGGGCTATGGCTACACCTTC CATSAGGYGYTF
TRBJ2-1 TRBV5-6 - TRBD2 TGTGCCAGCAGCTTGAGGCGATCCGGGACTAGCGGGAGCATAGTATACAATGAGCAGTTCTTC CASSLRRSGTSGSIVYNEQFF
TRBJ1-5 TRBV20-1 - - TGCAGTGCTAGGGAGGGAATCTGGACCCAGCATTTT CSAREGIWTQHF
TRBJ1-1 TRBV20-1 - TRBD1 TGCAGTGGTCGCCCGGACAGGGCCTCTGAAGCTTTCTTT CSGRPDRASEAFF
TRBJ1-5 TRBV6-1 - - TGTGCCAGCAGTGTGTTGGTGGGTCAGCCCCAGCATTTT CASSVLVGQPQHF
TRBJ2-5 TRBV20-1 - - TGCAGTGCCGGGAGCACGAGGGGTGAGCAGTACTTC CSAGSTRGEQYF
TRBJ2-7 TRBV24-1 - TRBD2 TGTGCCACCAGTGACCCCGGACTAGCGAAGGATGAGCAGTACTTC CATSDPGLAKDEQYF
TRBJ2-5 TRBV20-1 few TRBD2 TGCAGTGCTAGAGCAGCGGGAGGGGATGAGACCCAGTACTTC CSARAAGGDETQYF
TRBJ1-2 TRBV24-1 once TRBD1 TGTGCCACCAGTGACACGACAGGGGGTCAGGATGGCTACACCTTC CATSDTTGGQDGYTF
TRBJ1-2 TRBV14 - - TGTGCCAGCAGCCAGCAAGGGGTCTTGGACTATGGCTACACCTTC CASSQQGVLDYGYTF
TRBJ1-2 TRBV5-1 - - TGCGCCAGCAGCCGAACTGGGAAAGGTGTGGATGGCTACACCTTC CASSRTGKGVDGYTF
TRBJ2-5 TRBV6-6 - - TGTGCCAGCAGTTACTCAAGGAATGAAGAGACCCAGTACTTC CASSYSRNEETQYF
TRBJ2-1 TRBV29-1 - - TGCAGCGTTGGTCGGGGTTTAAATGAGCAGTTCTTC CSVGRGLNEQFF
TRBJ2-3 TRBV13 - - TGTGCCTGCAGGTTGGTCGGGTCCCCAGATACGCAGTATTTT CACRLVGSPDTQYF
TRBJ2-7 TRBV11-2 - TRBD1 TGTGCCAGCAGCCGCCGGGACAGGAACTCCTACGAGCAGTACTTC CASSRRDRNSYEQYF
TRBJ2-1 TRBV27 few - TGTGCCAGCAGTTACGTCCGGCTAGCCTACAATGAGCAGTTCTTC CASSYVRLAYNEQFF
TRBJ1-4 TRBV12-3/TRBV12-4 few - TGTGCCAGCAGAGGAGGGACGGGGAATGAAAAACTGTTTTTT CASRGGTGNEKLFF
TRBJ2-7 TRBV7-9 - - TGTGCCAGCAGCTCGAGTTTACTCGAGCAGTACTTC CASSSSLLEQYF
TRBJ2-3 TRBV20-1 - - TGCAGTGCCAAGGTGGACGGCACAGATACGCAGTATTTT CSAKVDGTDTQYF
TRBJ2-7 TRBV7-9 - - TGTGCCAGCAGCCCCAAGGTGTCCTACGAGCAGTACTTC CASSPKVSYEQYF